This T cell receptor (beta chain) was sequenced in a study of blood T cell repertoires in COVID-19. Germline loops: CDR1 SGHRS, CDR2 YFSETQ. V lost 4 bases to trimming and J lost 1 base; unmatched junction nucleotides: 9. The CDR3 covers 17 residues. The method was immunoSEQ multiplex PCR; TCRdb's version includes in-frame clones alone and lacks a portion of them. The repertoire holds roughly 230,000 clones, with under 90% as singletons. The sequenced sample was peripheral blood. The gene calls are TRBV5-1 and TRBJ2-2; TRBD1 matches 8 bases. The TCR sequence derives from a woman over 75 with acute or convalescent COVID-19. CDR3 DNA: TGCGCCAGCAGCATTGCCCCCGGGACAGGGAACACCGGGGAGCTGTTTTTT. It encodes CASSIAPGTGNTGELFF.